This T cell receptor beta chain was documented in a study of blood T cell repertoires in COVID-19. Study details: Whether acute or convalescent, the COVID-19 samples came from the United States, Italy and Spain.

The CDR3 contains 13 residues. Germline CDR1 and CDR2: SGHRS and YFSETQ. V was pared by 2 bases and J by 8 bases, with 10 bases between. This table comes from immunoSEQ multiplex PCR, and its TCRdb copy is limited to in-frame clones, with some not included. The sample includes about 200,000 clones, roughly four fifths of them seen just once. The receptor's source is a man in his forties who had recovered from COVID-19. The material sequenced was PBMCs or T cells enriched from blood (not recorded which). The chain links TRBV5-1 to TRBJ2-2; tentatively, D is TRBD2 (5 bases). The CDR3 DNA reads as TGCGCCAGCAGCTTTATGGGAGCAGGGGAGCTGTTTTTT. This encodes CASSFMGAGELFF.